This passage covers 16 T cell receptor beta chains from one sample sequenced in a study of blood T cells in healthy people across ages. Then a second PCR, running roughly 7 to 11 cycles, was carried out with a sample-barcoded 5' primer and a J-beta primer mix. TCRdb itself ran the 5' RACE reads through MiXCR, one entry per CDR3 protein. Found here are roughly 1,800,000 distinct CDR3 sequences, just under 50% of them singletons; the top ten hold roughly 2%. The sample taken for sequencing was blood. These TCRs come from a woman aged 40 to 55 in good health.

The rearrangement joins TRBV28 to TRBJ2-5; D is undetermined. The CDR3 length is 13 residues. CDR1 MDHEN and CDR2 SYDVKM come from the germline V gene. V dropped 8 bases and J dropped 9 bases, with 19 bases sitting between them. In DNA, the CDR3 is TGTGCCAGCGTGGCCTCTCCTATGGTATCCCAGTACTTC. It encodes CASVASPMVSQYF.

This clonotype turned up a few times. The chain couples TRBV4-2 to TRBJ2-7, with 11 bases that match TRBD2. This CDR3 contains 16 residues. V shed 1 base, J shed 4 bases, and the junction held 6 bases outside the gene matches. Germline CDR1 and CDR2: LGHNA and YNFKEQ. The DNA of the CDR3 is TGTGCCAGCAGCCAAGCAACTAGCGGGGGTGCTTACGAGCAGTACTTC. This codes for CASSQATSGGAYEQYF.

Only a few counts were recorded for this clonotype. J is TRBJ2-1 and V is TRBV10-3; 7 bases map to TRBD2. V lost 7 bases and J lost 0; bases outside the gene matches: 3. Germline V CDR1 and CDR2: ENHRY, SYGVKD. The CDR3 totals 14 residues. Here the CDR3 DNA reads TGTGCCATCACCGGGGGGAGCTCCTACAATGAGCAGTTCTTC. It is translated as CAITGGSSYNEQFF.

This chain uses TRBV7-2 with TRBJ2-1; the match to TRBD2 covers 7 bases. CDR1 and CDR2 (germline): SGHTA, FQGNSA. This CDR3 region has 13 residues. V lost 0 bases and J lost 9; bases outside the gene matches: 2. This CDR3 reads CASSLAGGTEQFF. The CDR3 DNA reads TGTGCCAGCAGCTTAGCGGGAGGGACTGAGCAGTTCTTC.

The chain has TRBV20-1 and TRBJ2-7, with TRBD1 as a possible D gene (6 bases). With 6 bases removed from V and 4 bases from J, the gap between germline ends came to 16 bases. Germline CDR1 and CDR2: DFQATT and SNEGSKA (reference sequence). The CDR3 sequence is 13 residues long. The CDR3 region is CSAAGQTGYEQYF. The DNA of the CDR3 is TGCAGTGCGGCTGGACAGACTGGGTACGAGCAGTACTTC.

The chain joins TRBV7-2 to TRBJ2-5; the D gene is possibly TRBD1 (5 bases). Germline CDR1 and CDR2: SGHTA and FQGNSA. CDR3 size: 12 residues. V was trimmed by 3 bases and J by 11 bases, leaving 13 bases between them. The CDR3 nucleotides read TGTGCCAGCAGCTTCAAGGGGCATGAGCAGTACTTC. This encodes CASSFKGHEQYF.

V usage is TRBV3-1 and J usage is TRBJ2-1; D remains unclear. Trimming took 2 bases from V and 8 from J, leaving 16 bases between them. The CDR3 is 15 amino acids. In germline, CDR1 is LGHDT, CDR2 YNNKEL (reference sequence). This CDR3 is CASSQKKGLTDEQFF. CDR3 sequence (DNA): TGTGCCAGCAGCCAAAAGAAGGGATTGACCGATGAGCAGTTCTTC.

The rearrangement joins TRBV6-2 or TRBV6-3 to TRBJ2-1; D not certain. The CDR3 runs 15 residues. V lost 6 bases and J lost 0, with 12 bases in between. Germline V lookup: CDR1 MNHEY, CDR2 SVGEGT. The CDR3 reads CASRGTASSYNEQFF. CDR3 DNA: TGTGCCAGCAGGGGTACGGCGAGCTCCTACAATGAGCAGTTCTTC.

The V gene is TRBV7-2, the J gene TRBJ2-1; 8 nucleotides match TRBD2. This CDR3 has 13 residues. The ends lost 5 bases at V and 10 bases at J; junction bases unmatched: 7. Germline assignment: CDR1 SGHTA and CDR2 FQGNSA. DNA of the CDR3: TGTGCCAGCAGCCGCTTAGCGGGGAGAGAGCAGTTCTTC. Encoded protein: CASSRLAGREQFF.

This chain joins TRBV28 and TRBJ1-5; D might be TRBD1 (5 bases). The CDR3 contains 15 residues. Trimming stripped 3 bases from V and 9 bases from J, with 18 bases between. The germline V gene encodes CDR1 MDHEN and CDR2 SYDVKM. CDR3 bases: TGTGCCAGCAGTTTCATTCCAGGGTTAGGTGGGCCCCAGCATTTT. Translated: CASSFIPGLGGPQHF.

This clonotype has more than one count but fewer than ten. The chain employs TRBV4-3 and TRBJ2-1; 8 positions match TRBD2. Losses at the gene ends were 1 base for V and 9 bases for J; bases not matched to a gene: 5. There are 14 residues in the CDR3. CDR1 LGHNA and CDR2 YSLEER come from the germline V gene. The CDR3 coding sequence is TGCGCCAGCAGCCAAGTAGCGGGGTGGGGTGAGCAGTTCTTC. Amino acids: CASSQVAGWGEQFF.

V gene TRBV15 combines with J gene TRBJ2-1; TRBD2 matches 8 bases. In germline, CDR1 is LNHNV, CDR2 YYDKDF (reference sequence). The junction had 9 bases not matched to a gene; V was cut back by 0 bases and J by 5 bases. The CDR3 length is 17 residues. The DNA for the CDR3 is TGTGCCACCAGCAGAGATCACCCAGCGGGGGATGACAATGAGCAGTTCTTC. Translating gives CATSRDHPAGDDNEQFF. Combining the CDR3 with reference TRBV15 and TRBJ2-1 gives the whole variable domain DAMVIQNPRYQVTQFGKPVTLSCSQTLNHNVMYWYQQKSSQAPKLLFHYYDKDFNNEADTPDNFQSRRPNTSFCFLDIRSPGLGDTAMYLCATSRDHPAGDDNEQFFGPGTRLTVL.

This sequence joins TRBV20-1 and TRBJ2-3; the D gene is possibly TRBD2 (6 bases). V gave up 3 bases and J gave up 2 bases, with 18 bases separating them. The CDR3 is 16 amino acids. In germline, CDR1 is DFQATT, CDR2 SNEGSKA (reference sequence). CDR3 loop: CSASTSSEPNTDTQYF. DNA for the CDR3: TGCAGTGCTAGTACCTCTAGCGAACCTAACACAGATACGCAGTATTTT.

The chain joins TRBV4-3 to TRBJ1-2, with no clear D. The length of the CDR3 is 16 residues. The germline V and J ends were trimmed by 0 bases and 7 bases, with 18 bases remaining between them. Germline V gene data show CDR1 as LGHNA and CDR2 as YSLEER. The chain's CDR3 is CASSQDTARGGSGYTF. The DNA of the CDR3 is TGCGCCAGCAGCCAAGATACGGCCCGAGGAGGCTCTGGCTACACCTTC.

The V gene is TRBV5-1, the J gene TRBJ1-6, with D tentatively TRBD1 (5 bases). V was clipped by 4 bases and J by 14 bases, with 16 bases between them. Germline V lookup: CDR1 SGHRS, CDR2 YFSETQ. This CDR3 is built from 13 residues. The CDR3 region is CASSPDFRGTLHF. In DNA form, the CDR3 reads TGCGCCAGCAGCCCCGACTTCCGGGGGACCCTCCACTTT.

This CDR3 reads CASSQDWGILVEDEQFF. DNA of the CDR3: TGCGCCAGCAGCCAAGATTGGGGGATTTTAGTCGAGGATGAGCAGTTCTTC. V is TRBV4-3 and J is TRBJ2-1, with D possibly being TRBD1 or TRBD2 (5 bases each). V was shortened by 0 bases and J by 8 bases, with 20 bases between the two germline ends. Germline V gene data show CDR1 as LGHNA and CDR2 as YSLEER. The CDR3 contains 17 residues.